The entry below describes one TCR beta chain. What it binds is not known. This sample is drawn from a study of Tregs in tolerant kidney transplant recipients. The CDR3 loop spans 15 amino acids. Trimming cost V 2 bases and J 0 bases, with 8 bases left between them. Germline assignment: CDR1 KGHSH and CDR2 LQKENI. Only in-frame clones appear in the TCRdb table, and some are missing; sequencing was by immunoSEQ multiplex PCR. Of about 120,000 clones listed, 85% to 95% are singletons. Study-level results: Few patients were studied, so findings need validation in larger groups.

Unstimulated Tregs (CD4+CD25+CD127-) and CD4+CD25- non-Tregs were sorted from PBMCs. This sequence originates from a human donor in good health. The sample taken for sequencing was CD4+ T cells from blood. The chain links TRBV18 to TRBJ1-3; D gene uncertain. CDR3 DNA: TGTGCCAGCTCACCAGCGATTATCTCTGGAAACACCATATATTTT. It is translated as CASSPAIISGNTIYF.